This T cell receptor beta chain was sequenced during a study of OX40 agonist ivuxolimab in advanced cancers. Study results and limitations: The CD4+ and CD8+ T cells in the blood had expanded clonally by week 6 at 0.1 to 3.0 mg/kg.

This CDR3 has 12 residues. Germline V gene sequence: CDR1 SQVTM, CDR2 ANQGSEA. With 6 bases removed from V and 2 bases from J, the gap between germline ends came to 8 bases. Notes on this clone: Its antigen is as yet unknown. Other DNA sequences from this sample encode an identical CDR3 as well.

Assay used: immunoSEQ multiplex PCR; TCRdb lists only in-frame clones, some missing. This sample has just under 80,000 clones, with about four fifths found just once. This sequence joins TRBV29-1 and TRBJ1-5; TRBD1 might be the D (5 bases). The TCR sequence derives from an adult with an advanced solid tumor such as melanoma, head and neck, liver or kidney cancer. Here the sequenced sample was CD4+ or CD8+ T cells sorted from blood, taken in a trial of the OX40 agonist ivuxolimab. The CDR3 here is CSVGGGNQPQHF. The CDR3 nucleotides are TGCAGCGTCGGGGGGGGCAATCAGCCCCAGCATTTT. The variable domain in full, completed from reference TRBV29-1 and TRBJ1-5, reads SAVISQKPSRDICQRGTSLTIQCQVDSQVTMMFWYRQQPGQSLTLIATANQGSEATYESGFVIDKFPISRPNLTFSTLTVSNMSPEDSSIYLCSVGGGNQPQHFGDGTRLSIL.